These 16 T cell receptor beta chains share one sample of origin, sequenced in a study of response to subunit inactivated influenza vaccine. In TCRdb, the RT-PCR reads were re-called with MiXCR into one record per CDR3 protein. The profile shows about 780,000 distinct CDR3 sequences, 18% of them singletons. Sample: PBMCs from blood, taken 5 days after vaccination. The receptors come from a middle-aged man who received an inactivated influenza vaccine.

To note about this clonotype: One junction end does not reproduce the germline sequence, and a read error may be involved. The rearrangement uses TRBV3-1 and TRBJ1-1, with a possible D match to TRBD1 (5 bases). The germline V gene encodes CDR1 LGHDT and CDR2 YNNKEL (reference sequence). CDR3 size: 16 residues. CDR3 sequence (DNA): TGTGCCAGCAGCCAAGAAGGTAAACTCGTCGGGACTGAAGCTTACTTT. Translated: CASSQEGKLVGTEAYF.

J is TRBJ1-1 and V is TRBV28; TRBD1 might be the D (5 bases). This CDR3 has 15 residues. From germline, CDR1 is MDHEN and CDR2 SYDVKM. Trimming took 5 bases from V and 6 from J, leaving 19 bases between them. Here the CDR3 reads CASSPQQGHSPEAFF. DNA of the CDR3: TGTGCCAGCAGTCCTCAGCAGGGCCATTCACCTGAAGCTTTCTTT.

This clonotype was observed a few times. The CDR3 DNA sequence: TGTGCCAGCAGCTTAGAGGCTAGCGGTTCACTAATAGCCAAAAACATTCAGTACTTC. It translates to CASSLEASGSLIAKNIQYF. This chain uses TRBV7-6 with TRBJ2-4; 7 bases are a match to TRBD2. Trimming removed 1 base from V and 0 bases from J; junction bases left unmatched: 12. CDR3 size: 19 residues. The germline V gene has CDR1 SGHVS and CDR2 FNYEAQ.

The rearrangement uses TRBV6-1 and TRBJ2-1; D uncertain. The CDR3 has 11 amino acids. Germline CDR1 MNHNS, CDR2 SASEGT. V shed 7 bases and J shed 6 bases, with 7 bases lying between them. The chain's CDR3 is CASTHSNEQFF. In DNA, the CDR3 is TGTGCCAGCACTCATAGCAATGAGCAGTTCTTC.

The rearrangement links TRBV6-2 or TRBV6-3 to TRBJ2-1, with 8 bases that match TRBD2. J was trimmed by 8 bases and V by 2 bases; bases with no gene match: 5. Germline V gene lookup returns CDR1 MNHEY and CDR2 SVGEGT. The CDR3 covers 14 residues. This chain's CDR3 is CASSYVGTRYEQFF. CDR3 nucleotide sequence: TGTGCCAGCAGTTACGTTGGGACTAGGTATGAGCAGTTCTTC.

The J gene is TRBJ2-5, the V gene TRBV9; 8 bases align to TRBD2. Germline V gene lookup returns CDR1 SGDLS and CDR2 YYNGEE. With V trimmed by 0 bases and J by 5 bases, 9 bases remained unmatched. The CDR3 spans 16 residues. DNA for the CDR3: TGTGCCAGCAGCGTAGGTGGGACTAGGCTTGGGGAGACCCAGTACTTC. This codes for CASSVGGTRLGETQYF.

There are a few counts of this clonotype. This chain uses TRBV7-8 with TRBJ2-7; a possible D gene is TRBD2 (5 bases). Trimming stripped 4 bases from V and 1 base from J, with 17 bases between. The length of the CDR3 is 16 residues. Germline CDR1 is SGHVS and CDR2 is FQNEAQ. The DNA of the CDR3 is TGTGCCAGCAGCTCCTTAGGGTTAGCGAGATCCTACGAGCAGTACTTC. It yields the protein CASSSLGLARSYEQYF.

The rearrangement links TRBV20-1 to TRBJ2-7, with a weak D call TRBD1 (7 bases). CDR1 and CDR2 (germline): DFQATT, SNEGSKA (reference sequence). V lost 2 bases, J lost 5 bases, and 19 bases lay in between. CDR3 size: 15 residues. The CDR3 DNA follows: TGCAGTGCTAGACCGGACAGGAGGGCCTGGGACGAGCAGTACTTC. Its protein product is CSARPDRRAWDEQYF.

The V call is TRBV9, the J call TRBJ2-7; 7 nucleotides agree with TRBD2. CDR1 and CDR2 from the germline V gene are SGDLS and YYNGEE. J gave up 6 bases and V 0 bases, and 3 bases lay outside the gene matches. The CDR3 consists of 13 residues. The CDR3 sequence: CASSVVGEGEQYF. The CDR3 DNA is TGTGCCAGCAGCGTAGTGGGGGAGGGCGAGCAGTACTTC.

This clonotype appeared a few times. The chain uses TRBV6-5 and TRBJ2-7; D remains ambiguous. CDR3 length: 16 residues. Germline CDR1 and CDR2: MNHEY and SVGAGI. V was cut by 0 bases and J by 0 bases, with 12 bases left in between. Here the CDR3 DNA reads TGTGCCAGCAGTTACTCGTTAGATTTCAGCTCCTACGAGCAGTACTTC. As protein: CASSYSLDFSSYEQYF.

CDR3 sequence (DNA): TGTGCCAGCAGCCAAACTATATCCGGGAGCGGCGAGCAGTACTTC. This codes for CASSQTISGSGEQYF. The rearrangement joins TRBV3-1 to TRBJ2-7, with D perhaps matching TRBD2 (6 bases). CDR3 length: 15 amino acids. V gave up 2 bases and J gave up 6 bases, with 17 bases separating them. Germline V lookup: CDR1 LGHDT, CDR2 YNNKEL (reference sequence).

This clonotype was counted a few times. This CDR3 is CASSLGWELTEAFF. Written as DNA, the CDR3 is TGTGCCAGCAGCTTAGGTTGGGAGCTCACTGAAGCTTTCTTT. The chain joins TRBV11-2 to TRBJ1-1; D gene uncertain. This CDR3 has 14 amino acids. Between the trimmed V and J ends, which lost 1 base and 4 bases, there was a span of 10 bases. The germline V gene has CDR1 SGHAT and CDR2 FQNNGV.

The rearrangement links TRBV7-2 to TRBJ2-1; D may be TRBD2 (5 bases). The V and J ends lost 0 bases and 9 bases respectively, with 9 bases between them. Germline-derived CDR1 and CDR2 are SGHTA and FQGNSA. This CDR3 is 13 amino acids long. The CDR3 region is CASSLAGSTEQFF. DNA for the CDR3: TGTGCCAGCAGCTTAGCGGGGAGTACTGAGCAGTTCTTC.

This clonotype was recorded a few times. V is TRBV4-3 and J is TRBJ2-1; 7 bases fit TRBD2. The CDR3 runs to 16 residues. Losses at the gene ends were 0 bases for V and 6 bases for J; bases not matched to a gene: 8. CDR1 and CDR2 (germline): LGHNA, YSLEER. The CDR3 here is CASSQDILGGGNEQFF. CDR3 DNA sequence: TGCGCCAGCAGCCAAGATATACTTGGCGGGGGCAATGAGCAGTTCTTC.

CDR3 in DNA: TGTGCCACCAGTGATTCCAGACTAGCGGGAGGACAGTTCTTC. Translation: CATSDSRLAGGQFF. The rearrangement uses TRBV24-1 and TRBJ2-1; 13 positions match TRBD2. Losses at the gene ends were 2 bases for V and 13 bases for J; bases not matched to a gene: 4. Germline V gene lookup returns CDR1 KGHDR and CDR2 SFDVKD. CDR3 length: 14 residues.

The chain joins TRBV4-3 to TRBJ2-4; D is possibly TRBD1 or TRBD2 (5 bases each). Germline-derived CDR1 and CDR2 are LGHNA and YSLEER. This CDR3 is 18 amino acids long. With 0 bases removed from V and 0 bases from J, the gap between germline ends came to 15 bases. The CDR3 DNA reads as TGCGCCAGCAGCCAAGAAGTGGGGACGGGTCTAGCCAAAAACATTCAGTACTTC. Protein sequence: CASSQEVGTGLAKNIQYF.